These 20 T cell receptor beta chains share one sample of origin, sequenced in a study of blood T cells in healthy people across ages (dated by TCRdb to the mid-2010s). Receptor amplification or capture employed 5' RACE. TCRdb records Illumina HiSeq 2500 as the sequencer. A second PCR of 7 to 11 cycles was performed with a sample-barcoded 5' primer and a J-beta primer mix. TCRdb's own reprocessing of the public reads used fastp at Q25 and MiXCR and kept productive beta chains. All rows with the same CDR3 protein become a single entry with the most common DNA and genes. This sample comprises hundreds of thousands of distinct CDR3 sequences, 35% to 50% of them detected only once. The ten largest clones represent 25% to 35% of the sample. The sequencing input was blood. The receptors were sampled from a man at least 80 years old in good health.

The rearrangement uses TRBV4-1 and TRBJ2-6; D may correspond to TRBD1 or TRBD2 (5 bases each). Germline CDR1 reads MGHRA; CDR2 reads YSYEKL. CDR3 length: 16 amino acids. The V end lost 3 bases, the J end lost 1 base, and 10 bases lay between the germline ends. The CDR3 is CASSQGESSGANVLTF. The CDR3 DNA is TGCGCCAGCAGCCAGGGGGAGTCTTCTGGGGCCAACGTCCTGACTTTC.

The rearrangement uses TRBV6-2 or TRBV6-3 and TRBJ2-1; no clear D gene. Germline CDR1 reads MNHEY; CDR2 reads SVGEGT. The V and J ends lost 4 bases and 0 bases respectively, with 10 bases between them. The CDR3 consists of 15 residues. The CDR3 bases are TGTGCCAGCAGTTGGACGGCACCCTCCTACAATGAGCAGTTCTTC. Translating gives CASSWTAPSYNEQFF.

The V gene is TRBV11-3, the J gene TRBJ2-5; possibly TRBD2 for D (5 bases). The CDR3 is 16 amino acids. Trimming shortened V by 0 bases and J by 5 bases, and 16 bases separated the two germline ends. Per germline, CDR1 SGHNT and CDR2 YENEEA. CDR3 DNA sequence: TGTGCCAGCAGCTTAGATAGGAGCGGTGGACGGGAGACCCAGTACTTC. Encoded protein: CASSLDRSGGRETQYF.

This sequence joins TRBV4-3 and TRBJ1-4, with 7 bases fitting TRBD1. V lost 0 bases, J lost 7 bases, and 17 bases stayed unmatched. CDR3 length: 19 amino acids. Germline CDR1 and CDR2: LGHNA and YSLEER. The CDR3 region is CASSQDLMGPGTAGEKLFF. The DNA for the CDR3 is TGCGCCAGCAGCCAAGATTTAATGGGCCCCGGGACAGCAGGTGAAAAACTGTTTTTT.

This chain joins TRBV6-1 and TRBJ1-6; TRBD1 might be the D (5 bases). This CDR3 spans 14 amino acids. Trimming shortened V by 5 bases and J by 9 bases, and 14 bases separated the two germline ends. Germline CDR1 MNHNS, CDR2 SASEGT. As DNA, the CDR3 is TGTGCCAGCAGTTCGGTCCAGGGTGGTTCACCCCTCCACTTT. Its translation is CASSSVQGGSPLHF.

The gene calls are TRBV3-1 and TRBJ2-1; TRBD1 is a possible D gene (6 bases). This CDR3 is 12 amino acids long. V lost 1 base to trimming and J lost 13 bases, with 11 bases between them. Germline lookup yields CDR1 LGHDT and CDR2 YNNKEL (reference sequence). CDR3 in amino acids: CASSQVIGGQFF. The CDR3 DNA reads as TGTGCCAGCAGCCAAGTTATTGGGGGCCAGTTCTTC.

This clonotype was recorded a few times. This sequence joins TRBV20-1 and TRBJ2-1, with D perhaps being TRBD1 or TRBD2 (6 bases each). The CDR3 covers 14 residues. Trimming left V 3 bases short and J 6 bases short, with 15 bases between. Germline V gene data show CDR1 as DFQATT and CDR2 as SNEGSKA (reference sequence). The DNA of the CDR3 is TGCAGTGCTAGCGGGTCTAGGGGGGTCAATGAGCAGTTCTTC. It codes for CSASGSRGVNEQFF.

The chain joins TRBV28 to TRBJ2-7, with unresolved D. With 1 base removed from V and 0 bases from J, the gap between germline ends came to 7 bases. The CDR3 contains 14 residues. Per germline, CDR1 MDHEN and CDR2 SYDVKM. This chain's CDR3 is CASSLYSTSYEQYF. As DNA, the CDR3 is TGTGCCAGCAGTTTATACAGCACCTCCTACGAGCAGTACTTC.

This clonotype occurred a few times. In DNA, the CDR3 is TGTGCCAGCAGTGGAGGAACAGGGGGTGGCACTGAAGCTTTCTTT. The encoded protein is CASSGGTGGGTEAFF. This chain connects TRBV6-1 to TRBJ1-1; 8 bases line up with TRBD1. From germline, CDR1 is MNHNS and CDR2 SASEGT. The V segment lost 4 bases and the J segment 4 bases; nucleotides outside the gene matches: 8. The CDR3 spans 15 residues.

Regarding this clonotype: Possible read error: a much larger clone is one base away. The V gene is TRBV7-2, the J gene TRBJ2-1; possibly TRBD1 for D (6 bases). The J call may be in error: the DNA end matches TRBJ2-7 better. Germline loops: CDR1 SGHTA, CDR2 FQGNSA. This CDR3 contains 16 residues. The CDR3 sequence is CASSFEQGRRYNEQYF. As DNA, the CDR3 is TGTGCCAGCAGCTTTGAACAGGGACGGCGCTACAATGAGCAGTACTTC.

The rearrangement links TRBV7-2 to TRBJ2-1; no reliable D call. Germline V gene sequence: CDR1 SGHTA, CDR2 FQGNSA. The CDR3 is made up of 13 amino acids. V lost 5 bases to trimming and J lost 1 base, with 6 bases between them. Here the CDR3 reads CASSPPSYNEQFF. The CDR3 DNA is TGTGCCAGCAGCCCGCCTTCCTACAATGAGCAGTTCTTC.

The DNA for the CDR3 is TGTGCCAGCAGCTTAAAGGGGGCGCCCAATGAGCAGTTCTTC. It translates to CASSLKGAPNEQFF. The chain joins TRBV7-9 to TRBJ2-1; TRBD1 agrees at 7 bases. With 2 bases clipped from V and 6 bases from J, the junction kept 4 bases outside the gene matches. CDR1 is SEHNR, CDR2 FQNEAQ, per germline (reference sequence). This CDR3 has 14 amino acids.

The chain uses TRBV10-3 and TRBJ1-3; 7 nucleotides line up with TRBD1. Losses at the gene ends were 11 bases for V and 0 bases for J; bases not matched to a gene: 7. The CDR3 covers 14 residues. Per the germline V gene, CDR1 is ENHRY and CDR2 is SYGVKD. The CDR3 sequence: CAVGQANSGNTIYF. Written as DNA, the CDR3 is TGTGCCGTCGGACAGGCTAACTCTGGAAACACCATATATTTT.

This clonotype was picked up a small number of times. In DNA form, the CDR3 reads TGCGCCAGCAGCCCCGGACAGGGACCCGGCGAGCAGTACTTC. It yields the protein CASSPGQGPGEQYF. The rearrangement links TRBV5-1 to TRBJ2-7; 8 positions match TRBD1. Losses at the gene ends were 4 bases for V and 6 bases for J; bases not matched to a gene: 9. This CDR3 contains 14 residues. Germline CDR1 reads SGHRS; CDR2 reads YFSETQ.

V gene TRBV6-2 or TRBV6-3 combines with J gene TRBJ2-1; 10 bases match TRBD2. CDR1 is MNHEY and CDR2 is SVGEGT in the germline V gene. This CDR3 spans 14 amino acids. The trim removed 6 bases at V and 7 bases at J, leaving 6 bases unmatched. The CDR3 coding sequence is TGTGCCAGCAGCGGTAGCGGGAGGTCGAATGAGCAGTTCTTC. Amino acids: CASSGSGRSNEQFF.

The rearrangement uses TRBV5-6 and TRBJ1-2; possible D gene TRBD1, 5 bases. CDR3 length equals 12 residues. V was clipped by 2 bases and J by 7 bases, with 9 bases between them. The germline V gene encodes CDR1 SGHDT and CDR2 YYEEEE. The CDR3 loop reads CASSLSGAGYTF. CDR3 DNA: TGTGCCAGCAGCTTATCCGGGGCTGGCTACACCTTC.

CDR3 sequence: CASSPTTANSNRPQHF. In nucleotides, the CDR3 is TGTGCCAGCAGCCCCACGACAGCTAATAGCAATCGACCCCAGCATTTT. The chain has TRBV5-5 and TRBJ1-5; D is possibly TRBD1 (5 bases). The CDR3 loop spans 16 amino acids. Germline values: CDR1 SGHKS, CDR2 YYEKEE (reference sequence). V was shortened by 4 bases and J by 10 bases, with 24 bases between the two germline ends.

This clonotype was counted ten times or more. This chain's CDR3 is CSVLDSGEGDTQYF. DNA of the CDR3: TGCAGCGTCCTAGACTCCGGCGAGGGGGATACGCAGTATTTT. The chain is built from TRBV29-1 and TRBJ2-3; D assignment may be TRBD1 or TRBD2 (5 bases each). The V and J ends lost 6 bases and 6 bases respectively, with 19 bases between them. This CDR3 is 14 amino acids long. The germline CDR1 and CDR2 sequences are SQVTM and ANQGSEA.

This sequence joins TRBV28 and TRBJ2-3; D is unresolved. Trimming stripped 2 bases from V and 8 bases from J, with 17 bases between. This CDR3 is built from 15 residues. Germline V gives CDR1 MDHEN, CDR2 SYDVKM. DNA of the CDR3: TGTGCCAGCAGTTTAATTGTCGGTCCCCCTGGTACGCAGTATTTT. As protein: CASSLIVGPPGTQYF.

The chain couples TRBV15 to TRBJ2-2; the D gene is possibly TRBD2 (6 bases). Trimming left V 6 bases short and J 5 bases short, with 16 bases between. The CDR3 is made up of 15 amino acids. From germline, CDR1 is LNHNV and CDR2 YYDKDF (reference sequence). The CDR3 region has the DNA TGTGCCACCAGTCCCACTATAGCGGTGACCGGGGAGCTGTTTTTT. This translates into CATSPTIAVTGELFF.